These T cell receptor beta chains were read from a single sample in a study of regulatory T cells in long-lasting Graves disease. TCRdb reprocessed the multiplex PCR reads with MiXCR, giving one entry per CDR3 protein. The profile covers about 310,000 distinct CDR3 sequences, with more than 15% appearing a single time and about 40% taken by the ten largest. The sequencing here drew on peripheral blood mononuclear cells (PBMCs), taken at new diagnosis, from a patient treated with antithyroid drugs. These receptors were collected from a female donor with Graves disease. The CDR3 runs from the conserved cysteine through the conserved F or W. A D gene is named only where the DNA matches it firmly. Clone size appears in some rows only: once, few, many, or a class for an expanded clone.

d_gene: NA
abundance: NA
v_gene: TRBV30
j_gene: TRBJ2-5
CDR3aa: CAWDSDQETQYF
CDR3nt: TGTGCCTGGGACAGTGACCAAGAGACCCAGTACTTC

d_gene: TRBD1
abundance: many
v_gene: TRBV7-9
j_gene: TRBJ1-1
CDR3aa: CASSWGGQLNTEAFF
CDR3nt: TGTGCCAGCAGCTGGGGGGGACAGTTGAACACTGAAGCTTTCTTT

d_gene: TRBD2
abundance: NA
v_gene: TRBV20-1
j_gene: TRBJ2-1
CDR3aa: CSAQGLAGISYNEQFF
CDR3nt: TGCAGTGCCCAAGGACTAGCGGGAATCTCTTACAATGAGCAGTTCTTC

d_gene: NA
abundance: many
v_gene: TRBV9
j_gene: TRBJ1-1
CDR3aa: CASSPFKVNTEAFF
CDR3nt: TGTGCCAGCAGCCCATTTAAGGTGAACACTGAAGCTTTCTTT

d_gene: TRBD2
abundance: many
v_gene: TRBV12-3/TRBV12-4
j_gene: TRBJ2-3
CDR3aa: CASSPRIAGGPADTQYF
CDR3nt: TGTGCCAGCAGCCCCAGAATAGCGGGAGGGCCGGCGGATACGCAGTATTTT

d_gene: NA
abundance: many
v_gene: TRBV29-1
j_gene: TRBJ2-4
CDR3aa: CSVAARGGADIQYF
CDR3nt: TGCAGCGTCGCCGCGCGCGGGGGCGCAGACATTCAGTACTTC

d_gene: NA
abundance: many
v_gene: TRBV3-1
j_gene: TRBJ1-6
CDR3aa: CASSLEWKINSPLHF
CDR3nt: TGTGCCAGCAGCCTGGAATGGAAGATTAATTCACCCCTCCACTTT

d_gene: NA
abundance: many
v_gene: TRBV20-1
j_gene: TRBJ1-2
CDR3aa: CSARPLTNYGYTF
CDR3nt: TGCAGTGCTAGGCCTTTAACTAACTATGGCTACACCTTC

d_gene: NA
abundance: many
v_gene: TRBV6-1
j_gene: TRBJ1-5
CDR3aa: CASIIKDRGGPQHF
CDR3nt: TGTGCCAGCATCATTAAGGACCGAGGGGGGCCCCAGCATTTT

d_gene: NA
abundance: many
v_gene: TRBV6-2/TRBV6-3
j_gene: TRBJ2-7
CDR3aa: CASSPQVGAQYEQYF
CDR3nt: TGTGCCAGCAGTCCCCAAGTCGGGGCGCAGTACGAGCAGTACTTC

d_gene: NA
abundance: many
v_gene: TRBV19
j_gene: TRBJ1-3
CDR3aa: CASSTGDSAAGNTIYF
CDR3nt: TGTGCCAGTAGTACCGGGGACTCGGCGGCTGGAAACACCATATATTTT

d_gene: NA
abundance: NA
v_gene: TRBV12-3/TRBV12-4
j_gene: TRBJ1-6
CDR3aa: CASSYREVNSPLHF
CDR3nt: TGTGCCAGCAGCTATAGGGAGGTTAATTCACCCCTCCACTTT

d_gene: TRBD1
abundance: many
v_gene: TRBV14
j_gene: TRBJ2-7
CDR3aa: CASSQALGQTYEQYF
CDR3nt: TGTGCCAGCAGCCAAGCATTGGGACAGACCTACGAGCAGTACTTC

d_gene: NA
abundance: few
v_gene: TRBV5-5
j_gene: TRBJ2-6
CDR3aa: CASSLVPGSPGANVLTF
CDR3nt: TGTGCCAGCAGCTTGGTTCCGGGGTCTCCTGGGGCCAACGTCCTGACTTTC